This TCR beta chain was profiled in a study of shared clonotypes between healthy human individuals. The study's findings and limits: Estimated richness values were generally larger in naive subsets than in memory subsets.

The input for sorted-subset replicate PCRs was roughly 180 ng DNA, about 29,000 T cell genomes. Sequencing was performed with immunoSEQ multiplex PCR; in TCRdb, only in-frame clones are kept and a portion is missing. The sample gives approximately 2.3 million clones, approximately 95% of which show up once; 0.35% to 0.5% is in the top ten. The CDR3 consists of 16 residues. Germline CDR1 MDHEN, CDR2 SYDVKM. V shed 10 bases, J shed 5 bases, and the junction held 15 bases outside the gene matches. Concerning this clone: As yet, its antigen is unknown.

This rearrangement joins TRBV28 to TRBJ2-5, with 11 bases matching TRBD2. The sample was naive CD4+ T cells from PBMCs. Specified subset: CD45RA+ positively selected. The clonotype comes from a man between 18 and 29 years old in good health. Some clones in this sample may be carry-over from other donors' samples. The CDR3, as DNA: TGTGCCACCACACCCCATAGCGGGAGGGCCAAGGAGACCCAGTACTTC. Translating it yields CATTPHSGRAKETQYF.